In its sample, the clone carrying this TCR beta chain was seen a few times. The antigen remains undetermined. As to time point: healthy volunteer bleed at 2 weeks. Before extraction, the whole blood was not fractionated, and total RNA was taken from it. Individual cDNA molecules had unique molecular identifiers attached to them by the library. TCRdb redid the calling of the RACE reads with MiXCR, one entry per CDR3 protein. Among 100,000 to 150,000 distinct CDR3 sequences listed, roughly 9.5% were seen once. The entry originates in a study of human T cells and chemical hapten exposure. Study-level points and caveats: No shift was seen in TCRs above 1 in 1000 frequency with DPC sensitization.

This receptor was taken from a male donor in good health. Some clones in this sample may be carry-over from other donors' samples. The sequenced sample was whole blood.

The CDR3 region has the DNA TGTGCCAGCAGCCTGGGACAGGGCCCTTTCTACGAGCAGTACTTC. Its protein is CASSLGQGPFYEQYF. This chain uses TRBV14 with TRBJ2-7; 9 positions agree with TRBD1. This CDR3 region has 15 residues. The V segment lost 4 bases and the J segment 3 bases; nucleotides outside the gene matches: 7. CDR1 and CDR2 (germline): SGHDN, FVKESK. Full variable domain (missing parts from reference TRBV14 and TRBJ2-7): EAGVTQFPSHSVIEKGQTVTLRCDPISGHDNLYWYRRVMGKEIKFLLHFVKESKQDESGMPNNRFLAERTGGTYSTLKVQPAELEDSGVYFCASSLGQGPFYEQYFGPGTRLTVT.